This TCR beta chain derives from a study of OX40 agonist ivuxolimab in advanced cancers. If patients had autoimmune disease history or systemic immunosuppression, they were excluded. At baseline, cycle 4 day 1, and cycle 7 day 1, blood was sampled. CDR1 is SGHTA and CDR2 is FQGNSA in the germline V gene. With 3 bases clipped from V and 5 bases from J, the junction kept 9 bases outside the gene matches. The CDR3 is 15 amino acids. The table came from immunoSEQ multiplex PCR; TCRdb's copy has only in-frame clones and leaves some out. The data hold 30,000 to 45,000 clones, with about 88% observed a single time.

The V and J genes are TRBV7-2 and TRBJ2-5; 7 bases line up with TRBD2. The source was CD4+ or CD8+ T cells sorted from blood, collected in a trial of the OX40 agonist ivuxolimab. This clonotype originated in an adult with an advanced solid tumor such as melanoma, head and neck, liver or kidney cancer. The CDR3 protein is CASSLNGGIWETQYF. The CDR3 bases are TGTGCCAGCAGCTTGAACGGGGGGATTTGGGAGACCCAGTACTTC.